Shown below are 5 T cell receptor beta chains from a single sample sequenced in a study of T cells in Graves' hyperthyroidism and ophthalmopathy. TCR beta CDR3 regions were amplified from RNA transcripts. During a first-round RT-PCR of the TCR CDR3, the HTBI primer set was used. MiXCR was run by TCRdb on the multiplex PCR reads, yielding one entry per CDR3 protein. The table shows approximately 400,000 distinct CDR3 sequences, with around 20% occurring only once. Sequenced material: blood. The receptors come from a man in his late teens or twenties with Graves' ophthalmopathy.

This clonotype has just a few counts. V gene TRBV5-5 combines with J gene TRBJ2-6; 9 bases agree with TRBD1. Looked up from germline, CDR1 is SGHKS and CDR2 is YYEKEE (reference sequence). This CDR3 is built from 13 residues. V lost 4 bases and J lost 12; bases outside the gene matches: 5. The CDR3 DNA reads TGTGCCAGCAGCCTGGGACAGGGCGGCGTCCTGACTTTC. This encodes CASSLGQGGVLTF. Filled out from reference TRBV5-5 and TRBJ2-6, the complete variable domain reads DAGVTQSPTHLIKTRGQQVTLRCSPISGHKSVSWYQQVLGQGPQFIFQYYEKEERGRGNFPDRFSARQFPNYSSELNVNALLLGDSALYLCASSLGQGGVLTFGAGSRLTVL.

Many counts were recorded for this clonotype. The rearrangement links TRBV3-1 to TRBJ1-2; no clear D gene. The CDR3 covers 17 residues. Germline V gene data show CDR1 as LGHDT and CDR2 as YNNKEL (reference sequence). Trimming left V 4 bases short and J 4 bases short, with 22 bases between. CDR3 sequence (DNA): TGTGCCAGCAGCCTTAGCGACGGCGCTTGGGCCTTCTATGGCTACACCTTC. Protein sequence: CASSLSDGAWAFYGYTF.

This clonotype was recorded at least ten times. The rearrangement joins TRBV19 to TRBJ1-5; 9 nucleotides align to TRBD1. The junction had 4 bases not matched to a gene; V was cut back by 1 base and J by 6 bases. This CDR3 is 15 amino acids long. Germline CDR1 reads LNHDA; CDR2 reads SQIVND (reference sequence). The CDR3 protein is CASSIGRDRAQPQHF. Here the CDR3 DNA reads TGTGCCAGTAGTATAGGTAGGGACAGGGCTCAGCCCCAGCATTTT.

This clonotype was detected ten times or more. This chain connects TRBV6-1 to TRBJ2-7, with 8 bases lining up with TRBD2. V shed 5 bases and J 0 bases; nucleotides not matched to a gene: 6. Germline V gives CDR1 MNHNS, CDR2 SASEGT. This CDR3 region has 15 residues. The CDR3 region is CASSYGRGVSYEQYF. The CDR3 DNA reads TGTGCCAGCAGTTATGGGCGGGGGGTCTCCTACGAGCAGTACTTC.

The chain recombines TRBV27 with TRBJ1-3; unclear D gene. Germline V lookup: CDR1 MNHEY, CDR2 SMNVEV (reference sequence). CDR3 size: 15 residues. V was pared by 8 bases and J by 2 bases, with 16 bases between. The CDR3 sequence is CASGRRGPAGNTIYF. CDR3 DNA: TGTGCCAGCGGGCGCCGAGGTCCTGCTGGAAACACCATATATTTT.